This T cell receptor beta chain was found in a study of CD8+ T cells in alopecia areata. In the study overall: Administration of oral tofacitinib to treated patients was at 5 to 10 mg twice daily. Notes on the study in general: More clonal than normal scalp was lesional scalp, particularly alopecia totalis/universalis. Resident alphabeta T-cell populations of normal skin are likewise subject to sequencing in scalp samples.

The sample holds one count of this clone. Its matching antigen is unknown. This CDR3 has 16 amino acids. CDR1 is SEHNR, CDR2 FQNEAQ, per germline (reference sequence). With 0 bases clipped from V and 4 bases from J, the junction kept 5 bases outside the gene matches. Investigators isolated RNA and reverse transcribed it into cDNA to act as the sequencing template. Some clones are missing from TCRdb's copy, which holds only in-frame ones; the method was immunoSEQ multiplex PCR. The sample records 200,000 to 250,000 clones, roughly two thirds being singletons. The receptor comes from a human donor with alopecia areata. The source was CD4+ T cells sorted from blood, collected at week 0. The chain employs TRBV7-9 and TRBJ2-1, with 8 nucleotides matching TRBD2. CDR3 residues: CASSLAAGGSYNEQFF. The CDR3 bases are TGTGCCAGCAGCTTAGCGGCGGGGGGTTCATACAATGAGCAGTTCTTC.